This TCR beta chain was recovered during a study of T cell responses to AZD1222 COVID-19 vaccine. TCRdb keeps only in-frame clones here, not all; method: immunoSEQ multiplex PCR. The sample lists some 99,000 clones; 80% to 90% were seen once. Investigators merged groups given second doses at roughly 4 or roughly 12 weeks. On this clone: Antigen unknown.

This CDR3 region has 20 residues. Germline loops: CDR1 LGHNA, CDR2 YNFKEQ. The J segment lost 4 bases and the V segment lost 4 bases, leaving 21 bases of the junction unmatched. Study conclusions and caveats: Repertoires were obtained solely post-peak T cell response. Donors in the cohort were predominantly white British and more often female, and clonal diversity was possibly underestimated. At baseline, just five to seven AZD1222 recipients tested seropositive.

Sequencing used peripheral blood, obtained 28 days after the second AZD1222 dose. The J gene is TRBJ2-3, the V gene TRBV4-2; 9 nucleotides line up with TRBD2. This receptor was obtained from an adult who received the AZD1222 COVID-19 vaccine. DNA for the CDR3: TGTGCCAGCAGCCCAGCAATCGGGCGCGGGAGGGCGGGAAAGGCAGATACGCAGTATTTT. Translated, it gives CASSPAIGRGRAGKADTQYF.